This T cell receptor (beta chain) stems from a study of shared clonotypes between healthy human individuals. Template for every sorted-subset replicate PCR totaled about 200 ng DNA, roughly 30,000 T cell genomes. The assay was immunoSEQ multiplex PCR, and TCRdb's table has in-frame clones only and misses some. The sample shows over 2 million clones, roughly 92% of them seen only once. The study, taken as a whole, reports: Only blood was sampled; tissue repertoires likely differ. Larger estimated richness was generally recorded for naive subsets relative to memory subsets.

The CDR3 is 15 amino acids. Germline CDR1 MNHEY, CDR2 SVGAGI. Germline trimming cut 6 bases from V and 2 bases from J; bases unmatched to any gene: 6. Worth noting for this clone: Antigen unknown.

This clonotype was obtained from a man aged 18 to 35 in good health. Some clones in this sample may be carry-over from other donors' samples. J is TRBJ1-3 and V is TRBV6-5; 8 bases line up with TRBD1. Sequencing used naive CD4+ T cells from PBMCs. Subset specified: CD45RA+ positively selected. DNA of the CDR3: TGTGCCAGCAGCCAAGACAGGGGTGCTGGAAACACCATATATTTT. It yields the protein CASSQDRGAGNTIYF.